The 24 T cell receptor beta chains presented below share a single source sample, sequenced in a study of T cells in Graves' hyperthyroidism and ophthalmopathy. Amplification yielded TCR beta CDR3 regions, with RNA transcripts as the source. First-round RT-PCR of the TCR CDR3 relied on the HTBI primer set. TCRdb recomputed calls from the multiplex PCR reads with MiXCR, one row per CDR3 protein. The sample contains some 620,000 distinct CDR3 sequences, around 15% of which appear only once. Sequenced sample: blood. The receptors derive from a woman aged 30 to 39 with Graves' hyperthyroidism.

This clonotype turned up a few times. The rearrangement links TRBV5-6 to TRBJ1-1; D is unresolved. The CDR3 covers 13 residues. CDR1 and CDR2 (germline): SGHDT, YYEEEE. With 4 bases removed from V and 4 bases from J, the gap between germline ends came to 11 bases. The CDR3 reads CASSMTPTTEAFF. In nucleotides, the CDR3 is TGTGCCAGCAGCATGACACCTACCACTGAAGCTTTCTTT.

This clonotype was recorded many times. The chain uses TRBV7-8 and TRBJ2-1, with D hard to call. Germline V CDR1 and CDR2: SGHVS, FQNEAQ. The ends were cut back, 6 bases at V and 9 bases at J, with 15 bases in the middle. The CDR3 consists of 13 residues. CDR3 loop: CASRISPTGEQFF. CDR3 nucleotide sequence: TGTGCCAGCAGGATTTCCCCCACTGGTGAGCAGTTCTTC.

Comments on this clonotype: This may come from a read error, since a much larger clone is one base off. CDR3 sequence: CASSSCSGGWTEAFF. CDR3 DNA: TGTGCCAGCAGCTCGTGCTCAGGGGGTTGGACTGAAGCTTTCTTT. V usage is TRBV11-2 and J usage is TRBJ1-1, with 7 bases fitting TRBD1. The V gene end was trimmed by 4 bases and the J gene end by 5 bases; junction bases not matched to a gene: 10. CDR1 is SGHAT and CDR2 is FQNNGV in the germline V gene. CDR3 length: 15 amino acids.

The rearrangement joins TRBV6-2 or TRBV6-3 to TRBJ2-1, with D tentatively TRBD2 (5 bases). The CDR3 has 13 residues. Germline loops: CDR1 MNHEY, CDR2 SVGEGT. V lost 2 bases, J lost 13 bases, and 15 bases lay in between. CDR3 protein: CASSYDTRTGQFF. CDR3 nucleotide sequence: TGTGCCAGCAGTTACGACACTCGAACGGGACAGTTCTTC.

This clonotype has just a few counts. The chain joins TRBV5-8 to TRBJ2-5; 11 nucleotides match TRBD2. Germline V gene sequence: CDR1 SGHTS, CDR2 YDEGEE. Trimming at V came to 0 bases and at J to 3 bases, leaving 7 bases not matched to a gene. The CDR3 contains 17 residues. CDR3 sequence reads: CASSLATGLAAKETQYF. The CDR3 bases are TGTGCCAGCAGCTTGGCCACGGGACTAGCGGCGAAAGAGACCCAGTACTTC.

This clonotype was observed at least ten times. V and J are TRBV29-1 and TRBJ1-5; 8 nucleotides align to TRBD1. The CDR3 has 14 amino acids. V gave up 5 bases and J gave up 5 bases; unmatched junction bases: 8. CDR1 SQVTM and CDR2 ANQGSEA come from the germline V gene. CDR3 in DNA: TGCAGCGTTACTACAGGGGGTCGCGATCAGCCCCAGCATTTT. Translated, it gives CSVTTGGRDQPQHF.

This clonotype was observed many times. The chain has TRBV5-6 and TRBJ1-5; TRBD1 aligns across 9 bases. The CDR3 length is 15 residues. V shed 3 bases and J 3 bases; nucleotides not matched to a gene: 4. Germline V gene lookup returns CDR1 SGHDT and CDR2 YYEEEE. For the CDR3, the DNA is TGTGCCAGCAGCTCCGGGACAGGGTTCAATCAGCCCCAGCATTTT. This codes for CASSSGTGFNQPQHF.

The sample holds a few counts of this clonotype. CDR3 residues: CASSYRGRGFYEQYF. Written as DNA, the CDR3 is TGTGCCAGCAGTTATCGCGGCAGGGGATTCTACGAGCAGTACTTC. The J gene is TRBJ2-7, the V gene TRBV6-5; maybe TRBD1 (6 bases). The germline V gene encodes CDR1 MNHEY and CDR2 SVGAGI. The CDR3 runs 15 residues. With 3 bases removed from V and 3 bases from J, the gap between germline ends came to 15 bases.

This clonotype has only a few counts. CDR3 nucleotide sequence: TGCGCCAGCAGGGGGACTTCGGACGAAAAACTGTTTTTT. Its translation is CASRGTSDEKLFF. The chain couples TRBV5-1 to TRBJ1-4, with a tentative D call TRBD1 (5 bases). Per the germline V gene, CDR1 is SGHRS and CDR2 is YFSETQ. V lost 5 bases to trimming and J lost 8 bases, with 13 bases between them. The CDR3 contains 13 residues. Full variable domain (missing parts from reference TRBV5-1 and TRBJ1-4): KAGVTQTPRYLIKTRGQQVTLSCSPISGHRSVSWYQQTPGQGLQFLFEYFSETQRNKGNFPGRFSGRQFSNSRSEMNVSTLELGDSALYLCASRGTSDEKLFFGSGTQLSVL.

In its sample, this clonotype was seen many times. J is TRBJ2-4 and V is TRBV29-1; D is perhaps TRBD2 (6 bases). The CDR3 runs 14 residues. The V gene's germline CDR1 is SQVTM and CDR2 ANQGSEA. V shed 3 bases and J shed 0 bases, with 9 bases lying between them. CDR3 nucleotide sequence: TGCAGCGTTGACATCGGGGGAGCCAAAAACATTCAGTACTTC. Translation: CSVDIGGAKNIQYF.

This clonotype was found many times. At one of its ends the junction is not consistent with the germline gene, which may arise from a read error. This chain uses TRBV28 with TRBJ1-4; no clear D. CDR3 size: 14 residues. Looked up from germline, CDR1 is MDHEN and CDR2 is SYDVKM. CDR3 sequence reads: CASSLAGTNEKLFF. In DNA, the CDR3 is TGTGCCAGCAGTTTAGCCGGAACTAATGAAAAGCTGTTTTTT.

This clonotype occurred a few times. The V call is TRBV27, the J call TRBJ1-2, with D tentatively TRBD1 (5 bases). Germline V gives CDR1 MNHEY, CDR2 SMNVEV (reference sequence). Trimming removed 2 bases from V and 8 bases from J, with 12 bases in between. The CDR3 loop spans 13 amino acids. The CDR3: CASSLKAGSGYTF. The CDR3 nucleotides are TGTGCCAGCAGTTTAAAGGCAGGGAGCGGCTACACCTTC.

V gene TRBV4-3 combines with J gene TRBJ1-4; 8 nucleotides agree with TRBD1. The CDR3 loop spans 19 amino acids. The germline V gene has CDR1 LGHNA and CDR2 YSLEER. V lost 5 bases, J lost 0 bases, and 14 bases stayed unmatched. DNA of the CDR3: TGCGCCAGCAGCGCCCGTGGACAGGGCGGGGGTGCAACTAATGAAAAACTGTTTTTT. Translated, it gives CASSARGQGGGATNEKLFF.

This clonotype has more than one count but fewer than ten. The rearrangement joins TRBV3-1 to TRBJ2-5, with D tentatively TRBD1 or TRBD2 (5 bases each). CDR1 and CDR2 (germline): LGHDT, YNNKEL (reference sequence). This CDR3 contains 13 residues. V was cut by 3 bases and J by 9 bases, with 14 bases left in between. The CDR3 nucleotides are TGTGCCAGCAGCCAGGGGGACCCCCTGGCCCAGTACTTC. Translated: CASSQGDPLAQYF.

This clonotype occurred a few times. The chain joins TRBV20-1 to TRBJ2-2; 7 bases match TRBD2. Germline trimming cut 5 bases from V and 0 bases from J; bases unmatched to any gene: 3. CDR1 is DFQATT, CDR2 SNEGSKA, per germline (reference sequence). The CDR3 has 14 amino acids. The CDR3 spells CSARAGSNTGELFF. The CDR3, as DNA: TGCAGTGCTCGAGCGGGGTCGAACACCGGGGAGCTGTTTTTT.

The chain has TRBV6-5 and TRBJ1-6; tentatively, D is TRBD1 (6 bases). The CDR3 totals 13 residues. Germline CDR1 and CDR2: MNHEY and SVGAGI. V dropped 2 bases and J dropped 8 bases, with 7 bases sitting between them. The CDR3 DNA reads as TGTGCCAGCAGTTACAACAGGGATTCACCCCTCCACTTT. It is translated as CASSYNRDSPLHF.

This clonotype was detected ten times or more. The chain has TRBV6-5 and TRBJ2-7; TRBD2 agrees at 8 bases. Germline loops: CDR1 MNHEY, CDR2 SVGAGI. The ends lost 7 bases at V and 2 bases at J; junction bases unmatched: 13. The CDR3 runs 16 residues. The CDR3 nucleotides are TGTGCCAGCACCTCTTATAGCGGGAACCGTGCCTACGAGCAGTACTTC. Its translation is CASTSYSGNRAYEQYF.

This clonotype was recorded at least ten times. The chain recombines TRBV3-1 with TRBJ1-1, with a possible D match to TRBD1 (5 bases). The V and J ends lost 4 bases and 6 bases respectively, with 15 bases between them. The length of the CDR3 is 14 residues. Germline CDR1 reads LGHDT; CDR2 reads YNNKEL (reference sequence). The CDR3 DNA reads TGTGCCAGCAGCCCTCGCCAGGGTTCCCCTGAAGCTTTCTTT. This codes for CASSPRQGSPEAFF. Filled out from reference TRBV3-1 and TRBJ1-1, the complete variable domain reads DTAVSQTPKYLVTQMGNDKSIKCEQNLGHDTMYWYKQDSKKFLKIMFSYNNKELIINETVPNRFSPKSPDKAHLNLHINSLELGDSAVYFCASSPRQGSPEAFFGQGTRLTVV.

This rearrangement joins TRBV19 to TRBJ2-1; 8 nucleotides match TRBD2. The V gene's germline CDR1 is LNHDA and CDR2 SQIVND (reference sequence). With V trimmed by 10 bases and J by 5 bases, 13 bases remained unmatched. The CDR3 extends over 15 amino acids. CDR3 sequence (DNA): TGTGCCACAAGTAGGGGGTCGGGAGGGAACAATGAGCAGTTCTTC. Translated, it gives CATSRGSGGNNEQFF. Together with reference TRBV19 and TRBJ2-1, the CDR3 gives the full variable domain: DGGITQSPKYLFRKEGQNVTLSCEQNLNHDAMYWYRQDPGQGLRLIYYSQIVNDFQKGDIAEGYSVSREKKESFPLTVTSAQKNPTAFYLCATSRGSGGNNEQFFGPGTRLTVL.

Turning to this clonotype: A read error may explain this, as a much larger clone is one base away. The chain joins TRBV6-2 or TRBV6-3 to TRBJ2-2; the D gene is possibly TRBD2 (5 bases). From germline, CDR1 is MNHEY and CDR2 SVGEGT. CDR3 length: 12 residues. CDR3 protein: CASSYFAGELVF. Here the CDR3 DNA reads TGTGCCAGCAGTTACTTTGCCGGGGAGCTGGTTTTT.

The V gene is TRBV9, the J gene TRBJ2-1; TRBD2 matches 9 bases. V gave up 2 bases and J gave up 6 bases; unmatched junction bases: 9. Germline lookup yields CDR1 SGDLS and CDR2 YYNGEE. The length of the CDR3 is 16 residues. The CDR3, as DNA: TGTGCCAGCAGCGTCCCGGTAGCGGGAGCGAGCAATGAGCAGTTCTTC. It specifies CASSVPVAGASNEQFF.

CDR3 bases: TGTGCCAGCAGCCAGTGGGGCTACAATGAGCAGTTCTTC. Amino acid sequence: CASSQWGYNEQFF. This chain uses TRBV14 with TRBJ2-1; D remains unclear. Germline V gene lookup returns CDR1 SGHDN and CDR2 FVKESK. CDR3 length: 13 amino acids. Trimming removed 3 bases at V and 3 bases at J, with 6 bases between.

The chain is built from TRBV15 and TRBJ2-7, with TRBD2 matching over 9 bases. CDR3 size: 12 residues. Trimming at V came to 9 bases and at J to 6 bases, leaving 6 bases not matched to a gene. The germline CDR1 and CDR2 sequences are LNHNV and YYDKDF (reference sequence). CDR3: CATGTSGFEQYF. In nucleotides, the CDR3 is TGTGCCACGGGTACTAGCGGGTTCGAGCAGTACTTC.

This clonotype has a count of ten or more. The CDR3 DNA sequence: TGTGCCAGCAGCCGTCACTACGAGCAGTACTTC. Translation: CASSRHYEQYF. V and J are TRBV6-2 or TRBV6-3 and TRBJ2-7; D is undetermined. Between the trimmed V and J ends, which lost 6 bases and 3 bases, there was a span of 6 bases. This CDR3 contains 11 residues. Germline loops: CDR1 MNHEY, CDR2 SVGEGT.